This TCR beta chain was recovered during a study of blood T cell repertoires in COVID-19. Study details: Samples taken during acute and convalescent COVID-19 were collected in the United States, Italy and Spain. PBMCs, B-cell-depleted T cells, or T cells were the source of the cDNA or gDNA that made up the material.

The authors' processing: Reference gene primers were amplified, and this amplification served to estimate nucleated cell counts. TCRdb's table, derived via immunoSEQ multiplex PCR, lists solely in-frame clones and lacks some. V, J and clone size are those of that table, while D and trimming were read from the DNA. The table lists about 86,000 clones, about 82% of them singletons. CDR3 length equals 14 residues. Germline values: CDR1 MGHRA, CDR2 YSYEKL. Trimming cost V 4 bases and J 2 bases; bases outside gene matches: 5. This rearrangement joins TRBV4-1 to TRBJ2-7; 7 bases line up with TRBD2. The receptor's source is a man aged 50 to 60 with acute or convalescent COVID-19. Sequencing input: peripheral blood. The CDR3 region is CASSPELATYEQYF. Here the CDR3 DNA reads TGCGCCAGCAGCCCGGAACTAGCGACCTACGAGCAGTACTTC.